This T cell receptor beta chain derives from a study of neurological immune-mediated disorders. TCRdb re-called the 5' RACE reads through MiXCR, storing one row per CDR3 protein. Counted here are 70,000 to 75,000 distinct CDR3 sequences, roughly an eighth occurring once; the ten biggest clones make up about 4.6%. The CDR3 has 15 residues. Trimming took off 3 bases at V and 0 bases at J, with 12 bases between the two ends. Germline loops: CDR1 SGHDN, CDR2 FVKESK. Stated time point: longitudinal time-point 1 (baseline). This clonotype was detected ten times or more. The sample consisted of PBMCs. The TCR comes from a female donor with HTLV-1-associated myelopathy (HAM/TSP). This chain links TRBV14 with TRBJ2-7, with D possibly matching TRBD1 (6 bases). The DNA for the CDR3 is TGTGCCAGCAGCCACACAGGGAAACTCTCCTACGAGCAGTACTTC. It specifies CASSHTGKLSYEQYF.